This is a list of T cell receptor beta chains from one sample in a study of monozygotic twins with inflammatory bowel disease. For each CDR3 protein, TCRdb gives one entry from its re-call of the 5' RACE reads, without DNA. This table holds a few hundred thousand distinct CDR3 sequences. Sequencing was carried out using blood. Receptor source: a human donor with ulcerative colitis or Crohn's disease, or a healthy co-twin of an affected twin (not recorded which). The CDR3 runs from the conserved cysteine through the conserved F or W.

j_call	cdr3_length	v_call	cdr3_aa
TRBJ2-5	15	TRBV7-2	CASSLAYRTEETQYF
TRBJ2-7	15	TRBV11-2	CASSLEYSGSYEQYF
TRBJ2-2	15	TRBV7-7	CASSPDGQNTGELFF
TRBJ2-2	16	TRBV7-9	CASSFRDRVVGGELFF
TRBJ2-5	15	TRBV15	CATSRPHGSQETQYF
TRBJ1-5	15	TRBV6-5	CASSWKGSRDQPQHF
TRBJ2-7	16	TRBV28	CASSLIRTGLSYEQYF
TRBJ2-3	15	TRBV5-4	CASSPTGNRGDTQYF
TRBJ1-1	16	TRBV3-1	CASSQVTSHPNTEAFF
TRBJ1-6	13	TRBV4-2	CASSQVNNSPLHF
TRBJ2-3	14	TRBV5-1	CASSYPTGTDTQYF
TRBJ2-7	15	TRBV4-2	CASSQAGTGGGEQYF
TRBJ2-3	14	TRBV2	CASMWGQVADTQYF
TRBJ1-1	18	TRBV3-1	CASSQGHGTGLENTEAFF
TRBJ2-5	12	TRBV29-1	CSTGGQPETQYF
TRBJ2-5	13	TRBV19	CASSMAGRETQYF
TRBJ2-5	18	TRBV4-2	CASSRGTRGGQYQETQYF
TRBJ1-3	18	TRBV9	CASSPIPPGGSSGNTIYF
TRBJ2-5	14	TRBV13	CASSFAGGRETQYF
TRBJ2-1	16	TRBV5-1	CASSSAGTQGINEQFF
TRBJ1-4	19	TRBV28	CASSTRTDPNRYSNEKLFF
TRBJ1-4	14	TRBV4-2	CASSPAGDNEKLFF
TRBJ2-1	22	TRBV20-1	CSARDHSSGTSGGPRTYNEQFF